This T cell receptor (beta chain) was identified in a study of PD-L1 blockade in urothelial cancer (dated by TCRdb to the late 2010s). Broadly, across the study: All patients started therapy around 2014 and received atezolizumab 1,200 mg intravenously every 3 weeks. Blood samples gave median yields of around 150,000 T cells and 80,000 to 90,000 unique TCRs, along with a median clonality of around 0.075. Twenty-nine patients had pretreatment blood TCR-seq, some 25 had at least one posttreatment blood collection, and some 25 had tumor TCR-seq. Patients had an ECOG performance status of 0 or 1 and had received between 0 and 3 prior chemotherapy regimens. About 85% of the roughly 29 patients were males with bladder-origin urothelial cancer, and about 65% of the 29 reported a prior smoking history. Durable clinical benefit was achieved by nine patients and was not achieved by 20 patients. Blood samples were analyzed 3 weeks after the start of treatment (second dose) and 6 weeks after the start of treatment. In the same patients who had TCR sequencing, pretreatment tumors also underwent whole exome sequencing and RNA sequencing. The study, an exploratory multi-omic analysis, examined somatic, immune and clinical correlates of response to PD-L1 blockade with atezolizumab in urothelial cancer. Durable clinical benefit was defined as progression-free survival longer than 6 months, and TCR features were also tested against progression-free and overall survival. Pretreatment tumor samples, along with matched peripheral blood serially collected before and after atezolizumab treatment, were subjected to TCR sequencing.

Overall study results and their limits: Patients with durable benefit showed greater expansion of tumor-associated TCR clones in peripheral blood 3 weeks after starting treatment (n ≈ 23, p = 0.022). Because the sample size was small (n ≈ 27) and many exploratory analyses were performed, the results are intended to be hypothesis-generating. Improved progression-free and overall survival was associated with having pretreatment peripheral blood TCR clonality below the median.

To estimate absolute template abundance from read counts, synthetic TCR analog templates were spiked into each PCR. The immunoSEQ assay was used to amplify TCRbeta CDR3 regions from genomic DNA with bias-controlled V and J gene primers. Sequencing of rearranged TCRbeta segments was performed at approximately 20X coverage. Per the original workflow: Clustering was used to correct sequencing errors, and CDR3s were annotated against IMGT so that V, D and J genes could be assigned. Out-of-frame and stop-codon sequences were excluded, and only productive TCRbeta rearrangements were used in downstream analyses. Clonality was computed as one minus Shannon entropy normalized by the log of the number of unique productive sequences. Clones differing between time points or between blood and tumor were identified using Fisher's exact test with Benjamini-Hochberg correction, with an adjusted p below 0.01 applied as the threshold. TCRdb holds this immuneACCESS table with in-frame rearrangements only. Some clones are missing; in checked studies, unresolved V genes explain under half, and the rest has no known cause. D and trimming come from the DNA, and the V and J calls and clone size come from that table. The sample table records about 55,000 clones; 60% to 80% of these occur just once. Approximately 3.3% of the sample comes from the top ten.

The cohort included 25 to 35 patients with locally advanced or metastatic urothelial carcinoma who were treated at Memorial Sloan Kettering on a trial protocol. Peripheral blood mononuclear cells were collected pretreatment and during treatment, with between 1 and 8 total time points obtained per patient. The Qiagen DNeasy Blood extraction kit was used to purify genomic DNA from total PBMCs and tumor samples. Collected pretreatment and during treatment, PBMCs were isolated and stored as previously described. Taken from the germline V gene (reference sequence), the CDR1 and CDR2 loops are LNHDA and SQIVND. Trimming takes 5 bases off V and 4 bases off J; junction bases not matched to a gene: 4. The CDR3 covers 14 residues, taking in both the cysteine and the phenylalanine. Only the CDR3 DNA stays, 42 bases, in frame from base 1. With respect to this clone: What antigen it recognizes has not been identified. No clone much larger than this one lies a single base away; base qualities are absent.

The rearrangement joined TRBV19 to TRBJ1-2, with 10 junctional bases fitting TRBD1. The specimen comprised PBMCs, sampled around atezolizumab (anti-PD-L1) treatment. This TCR came from a man between 65 and 85 years old with urothelial cancer. The CDR3 loop reads CASSPTGGGYGYTF. The DNA is TGTGCCAGTAGTCCGACAGGGGGCGGCTATGGCTACACCTTC.